This TCR beta chain came from a study of T cell responses to AZD1222 COVID-19 vaccine. General observations from the study: Vaccine-associated CD4 TCRs ranged over spike, dominating at 160-218 and 743-854. Most donors were white British and more were female, and clonal diversity was possibly underestimated.

This table comes from immunoSEQ multiplex PCR, and its TCRdb copy is limited to in-frame clones, with some not included. Counted here are about 150,000 clones, approximately 89% occurring once; the ten biggest clones make up roughly 1.5%. The table lists this clone with a few counts. What it binds is not known. Pooling covered second doses at about 4 or about 12 weeks. The CDR3 has 17 amino acids. The germline V gene encodes CDR1 SGDLS and CDR2 YYNGEE. The V end was cut by 3 bases, the J end by 6 bases, with 21 bases between. The chain is built from TRBV9 and TRBJ2-2; D is ambiguous. The specimen was peripheral blood, collected 28 days after the second AZD1222 dose. The sequence derives from an adult who received the AZD1222 COVID-19 vaccine. The DNA of the CDR3 is TGTGCCAGCAGCGCGGTAGGGTCATCTAAATCCTCCGGGGAGCTGTTTTTT. Translated, it gives CASSAVGSSKSSGELFF.